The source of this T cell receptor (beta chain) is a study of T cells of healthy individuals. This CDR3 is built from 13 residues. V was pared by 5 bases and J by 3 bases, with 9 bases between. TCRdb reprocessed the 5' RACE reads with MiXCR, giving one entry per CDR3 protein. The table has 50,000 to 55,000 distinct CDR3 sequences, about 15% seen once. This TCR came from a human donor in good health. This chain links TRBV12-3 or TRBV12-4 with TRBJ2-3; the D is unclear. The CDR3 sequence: CASSVLQTDTQYF. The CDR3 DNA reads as TGTGCCAGCAGTGTTCTCCAGACAGATACGCAGTATTTT.